A single sample is the source of the 6 T cell receptor beta chains below, sequenced in a study of cytomegalovirus exposure and HLA in healthy donors. PCR amplification relied on 60 Vbeta primers (plus 13 Jbeta primers). Profiled with immunoSEQ multiplex PCR; TCRdb holds only in-frame clones, not every one. The sample lists roughly 150,000 clones, more than 8% occurring once. Sequenced sample: PBMCs. Receptor source: a middle-aged man in good health and CMV-seronegative.

The chain couples TRBV14 to TRBJ2-5, with D possibly TRBD2 on 6 matching bases. Trimming pared 0 bases from V and 0 bases from J, leaving 11 bases between. The CDR3 has 16 amino acids. Germline values: CDR1 SGHDN, CDR2 FVKESK. The CDR3 nucleotides are TGTGCCAGCAGCCAAGATTCAGGGAGGTACCAAGAGACCCAGTACTTC. This codes for CASSQDSGRYQETQYF.

The chain recombines TRBV28 with TRBJ1-1; possibly TRBD1 for D (5 bases). The ends were cut back, 6 bases at V and 3 bases at J, with 23 bases in the middle. In germline, CDR1 is MDHEN, CDR2 SYDVKM. The CDR3 length is 17 residues. The CDR3 DNA follows: TGTGCCAGCAGCATTCCCCCCTCGCAGGGCGGTTACACTGAAGCTTTCTTT. It codes for CASSIPPSQGGYTEAFF.

This clone has just a few counts. The V and J genes are TRBV30 and TRBJ2-1, with 12 bases that match TRBD2. The V segment lost 3 bases and the J segment 3 bases; nucleotides outside the gene matches: 12. The length of the CDR3 is 18 residues. CDR1 and CDR2 from the germline V gene are GTSNPN and SVGIG (reference sequence). CDR3 DNA sequence: TGTGCCTGGAGCGTTGGGACTAGCGGGTTCGGTTTCTACAATGAGCAGTTCTTC. Protein product: CAWSVGTSGFGFYNEQFF.

This chain joins TRBV27 and TRBJ2-2; 7 nucleotides match TRBD2. The CDR3 runs 15 residues. The germline CDR1 and CDR2 sequences are MNHEY and SMNVEV (reference sequence). V was clipped by 5 bases and J by 4 bases; unmatched bases: 7. The CDR3 spells CASSPSGTTTGELFF. The CDR3 nucleotides read TGTGCCAGCAGTCCATCCGGGACTACCACCGGGGAGCTGTTTTTT.

The V call is TRBV2, the J call TRBJ1-3; 7 bases fit TRBD1. The CDR3 has 14 amino acids. Germline V gene data show CDR1 as SNHLY and CDR2 as FYNNEI. The V segment lost 6 bases and the J segment 2 bases; nucleotides outside the gene matches: 4. The CDR3 DNA follows: TGTGCCAGCAGCCTGACAGGGCCTGGAAACACCATATATTTT. It yields the protein CASSLTGPGNTIYF.

The V gene is TRBV7-9, the J gene TRBJ1-5; possible D gene TRBD1, 5 bases. Trimming removed 4 bases at V and 3 bases at J, with 10 bases between. CDR3 size: 14 residues. Looked up from germline, CDR1 is SEHNR and CDR2 is FQNEAQ (reference sequence). The CDR3 spells CASSSGRVNQPQHF. For the CDR3, the DNA is TGTGCCAGCAGCTCGGGCAGGGTCAATCAGCCCCAGCATTTT.